What follows describes a single T cell receptor (beta chain). It lacks a known antigen. The input lacks base qualities; no much larger clone sits a single base away. This specimen comes from a study of lymphopenia after photon versus proton radiotherapy (dated by TCRdb to between 2018 and 2020). Some background on the complete study: In patients with gastrointestinal tumors who developed high-grade lymphopenia, the study compared the immunological effects of photon radiation therapy with those of proton radiation therapy. The goal of the study was to characterize the differences between the two radiation modalities in how they affect the immune system. The 15 to 25 patients in the cohort had gastrointestinal tumors, were treated with either photon or proton therapy, and subsequently developed lymphopenia.

Library preparation was by the immunoSEQ multiplex PCR assay. T cell repertoires were profiled by deep sequencing of rearranged TCR beta loci, alongside multiparametric flow cytometry. What TCRdb holds here is the immuneACCESS table cut down to in-frame rearrangements. Part of the clones is not present; checked against another copy, under half of the missing clones reflect an unresolved V gene, and the others are unexplained. The sample profile shows approximately 30,000 clones; nearly 95% of them were found once. The ten largest clones add up to around 0.67% of the sample. Summary of the overall study and its limitations: The survival association was assessed only in patients who died, and better survival with proton therapy was presented by the authors as a possibility rather than a demonstrated result. During treatment, patients who received photon therapy lost naive T cells and TCR diversity and gained effector/memory populations, whereas patients who received proton therapy remained relatively stable. After the lymphocyte count nadir, photon-treated repertoires showed oligoclonal expansion, especially of CD8+ Temra cells, which drove the drop in diversity. Across the cohort, an inverse correlation was found between a larger post-nadir drop in TCR diversity and overall survival time among patients who died.

The TCR sequence derives from a woman between 50 and 59 years old with cholangiocarcinoma. The starting material was peripheral blood, obtained from a patient treated with photon-based radiotherapy.

The CDR3 corresponds to CASSSRGRADTQYF. The sequenced DNA: TGTGCCAGCAGCAGCAGGGGGCGGGCAGATACGCAGTATTTT. This chain is built from TRBV7-8 and TRBJ2-3, and 8 junctional nucleotides match TRBD1. Trimming accounts for 5 bases at V and 4 bases at J, while the number of junction bases matched to no gene is 5. The CDR3, from cysteine to phenylalanine, totals 14 residues. Only CDR3 DNA remains: 42 bases, in frame from the first base. The germline V gene yields SGHVS for CDR1 and FQNEAQ for CDR2.